This T cell receptor beta chain was recovered during a study of early T cells in non-severe SARS-CoV-2 infection. For the study at large: Chains were unpaired, as sequencing was done on bulk RNA from unsorted whole blood.

Study findings and constraints: CD4 and private specificities were missed by VDJdb matching, which favored anti-spike CD8 responses.

Notes on this clonotype: Its specificity is not known. This may come from a read error, since a much larger clone is one base off.

Each cDNA molecule carried a unique molecular identifier. One entry per CDR3 protein results from TCRdb running MiXCR on the 5' RACE reads. Among around 50,000 distinct CDR3 sequences, 3.5% to 4.5% were seen once, and the ten largest hold 5% to 7.5%. The sequence was collected from an adult who was a healthcare worker with PCR-confirmed SARS-CoV-2 infection or an uninfected control (not recorded which). Sequencing was carried out using whole blood.

CDR3 in amino acids: CASSLGALTEAFF. The CDR3 nucleotides read TGTGCCAGCAGCTTAGGGGCCCTCACTGAAGCTTTCTTT. The chain couples TRBV5-5 to TRBJ1-1, with a weak D call TRBD1 (5 bases). The CDR3 sequence is 13 residues long. The germline V gene has CDR1 SGHKS and CDR2 YYEKEE (reference sequence). V lost 2 bases and J lost 4, with 9 bases in between.